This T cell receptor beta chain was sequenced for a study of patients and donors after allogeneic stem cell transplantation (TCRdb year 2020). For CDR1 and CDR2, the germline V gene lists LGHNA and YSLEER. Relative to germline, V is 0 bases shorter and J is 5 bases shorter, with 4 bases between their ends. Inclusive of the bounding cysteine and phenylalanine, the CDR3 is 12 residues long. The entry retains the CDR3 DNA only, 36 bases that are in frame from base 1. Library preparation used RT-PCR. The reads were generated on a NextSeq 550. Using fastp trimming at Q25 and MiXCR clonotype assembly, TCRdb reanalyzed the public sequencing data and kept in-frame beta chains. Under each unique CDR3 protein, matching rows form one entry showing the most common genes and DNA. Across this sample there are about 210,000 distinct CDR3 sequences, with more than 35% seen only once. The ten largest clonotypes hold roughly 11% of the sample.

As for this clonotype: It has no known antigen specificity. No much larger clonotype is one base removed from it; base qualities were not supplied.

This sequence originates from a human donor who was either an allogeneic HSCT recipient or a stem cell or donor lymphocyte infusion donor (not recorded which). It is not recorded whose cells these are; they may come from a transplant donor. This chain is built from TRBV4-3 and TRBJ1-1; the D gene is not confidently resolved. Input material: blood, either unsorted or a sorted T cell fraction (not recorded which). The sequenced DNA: TGCGCCAGCAGCCAAGATAAAACTGAAGCTTTCTTT. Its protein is CASSQDKTEAFF.